One and the same sample provided the 27 T cell receptor beta chains below, sequenced in a study of CD8 T cells in ankylosing spondylitis. TCRdb used MiXCR to reprocess the 5' RACE reads, holding one entry per CDR3 protein. Among approximately 190,000 distinct CDR3 sequences, under 15% were seen once, and the ten largest hold about 11%. Input material: blood, either unsorted or a sorted T cell fraction (not recorded which). The origin of the receptors is a female donor with ankylosing spondylitis or in good health (not recorded which).

This clonotype showed up many times. The chain carries TRBV9 and TRBJ2-1; D might be TRBD1 (5 bases). With 4 bases removed from V and 0 bases from J, the gap between germline ends came to 17 bases. This CDR3 spans 17 amino acids. Germline V gene data show CDR1 as SGDLS and CDR2 as YYNGEE. This CDR3 is CASSTLDTDSSYNEQFF. For the CDR3, the DNA is TGTGCCAGCAGCACTCTGGACACGGATAGCTCCTACAATGAGCAGTTCTTC.

This clonotype has ten or more counts. This chain uses TRBV5-1 with TRBJ2-1; 10 positions match TRBD2. The CDR3 runs to 15 residues. Germline trimming cut 0 bases from V and 7 bases from J; bases unmatched to any gene: 4. Per the germline V gene, CDR1 is SGHRS and CDR2 is YFSETQ. The CDR3 spells CASSLVLAGVNEQFF. The CDR3 coding sequence is TGCGCCAGCAGCTTGGTCCTAGCGGGAGTAAATGAGCAGTTCTTC.

The V and J genes are TRBV29-1 and TRBJ2-3, with 11 bases lining up with TRBD2. Trimming at V came to 4 bases and at J to 3 bases, leaving 9 bases not matched to a gene. This CDR3 is built from 16 residues. From germline, CDR1 is SQVTM and CDR2 ANQGSEA. The CDR3 here is CSVGQTSGIITDTQYF. The CDR3 DNA reads TGCAGCGTTGGCCAGACTAGCGGGATTATTACAGATACGCAGTATTTT.

This clonotype was seen at least ten times. The J gene is TRBJ1-1, the V gene TRBV29-1; D is perhaps TRBD1 (6 bases). Deletions cut 6 bases from V and 0 bases from J, with 8 bases between. Germline CDR1 SQVTM, CDR2 ANQGSEA. The CDR3 is 12 amino acids. The CDR3 DNA sequence: TGCAGCGTCGGACAGATGAACACTGAAGCTTTCTTT. It encodes CSVGQMNTEAFF.

A remark on this clonotype: A much more abundant neighbour one base away suggests this may be a read error. This chain uses TRBV5-1 with TRBJ2-7; TRBD1 is a possible D gene (5 bases). This CDR3 comprises 14 residues. The germline V gene encodes CDR1 SGHRS and CDR2 YFSETQ. CDR3 sequence reads: CASSTSLDSYKQYF. The CDR3 DNA reads as TGCGCCAGCAGCACAAGTCTCGACAGCTACAAGCAGTACTTC.

The table lists this clonotype with many counts. V gene TRBV5-1 combines with J gene TRBJ2-7; 9 bases are shared with TRBD1. The V gene's germline CDR1 is SGHRS and CDR2 YFSETQ. This CDR3 has 16 residues. V shed 3 bases and J 2 bases; nucleotides not matched to a gene: 9. CDR3 nucleotides: TGCGCCAGCAGCTGGACTTTGACAGGGGGAGCCTACGAGCAGTACTTC. Translated: CASSWTLTGGAYEQYF.

In its sample, this clonotype was seen many times. The V call is TRBV29-1, the J call TRBJ2-1; 10 positions agree with TRBD2. The CDR3 length is 11 residues. Germline assignment: CDR1 SQVTM and CDR2 ANQGSEA. The V gene end was trimmed by 6 bases and the J gene end by 13 bases; junction bases not matched to a gene: 6. CDR3 nucleotides: TGCAGCGTGGGAGGACTAGCGGAACAGTTCTTC. Its translation: CSVGGLAEQFF.

This clonotype was counted many times. The chain uses TRBV9 and TRBJ2-1; 13 positions match TRBD2. The CDR3 has 17 residues. Trimming took 3 bases from V and 2 from J; bases not matched to a gene: 5. Germline loops: CDR1 SGDLS, CDR2 YYNGEE. Written as DNA, the CDR3 is TGTGCCAGCAGCGGGACTAGCGGGAGAGGCGCCTACAATGAGCAGTTCTTC. Protein sequence: CASSGTSGRGAYNEQFF.

About this clonotype itself: One junction end does not reproduce the germline sequence, and a read error may be involved. V is TRBV7-9 and J is TRBJ1-3; D is undetermined. CDR3 length: 13 amino acids. Germline-derived CDR1 and CDR2 are SEHNR and FQNEAQ (reference sequence). CDR3 residues: CASSLAAGNTIHF. The CDR3 DNA is TGTGCCAGCAGCTTAGCGGCCGGAAACACCATACATTTT.

This clonotype was detected ten times or more. The J gene is TRBJ2-2, the V gene TRBV5-1, with TRBD2 matching 7 bases. J gave up 6 bases and V 6 bases, and 5 bases lay outside the gene matches. The CDR3 covers 13 residues. Germline V gene sequence: CDR1 SGHRS, CDR2 YFSETQ. The CDR3 reads CASTGGKAGELFF. In DNA form, the CDR3 reads TGCGCCAGCACCGGGGGGAAGGCCGGGGAGCTGTTTTTT.

This clonotype was seen more than once but under ten times. The chain combines TRBV12-3 or TRBV12-4 with TRBJ2-4; TRBD1 or TRBD2 may be the D gene (7 bases each). CDR3 length: 19 amino acids. V was cut by 7 bases and J by 9 bases, with 34 bases left in between. The DNA of the CDR3 is TGTGCCAGCAATCTCAGACAGGGTGGGCGCGGGGGCCAAAGGGGCATTCAGTACTTC. Amino acid sequence: CASNLRQGGRGGQRGIQYF.

This clonotype was seen many times. The chain uses TRBV15 and TRBJ2-5; D is possibly TRBD1 (5 bases). V lost 2 bases to trimming and J lost 1 base, with 8 bases between them. Germline V CDR1 and CDR2: LNHNV, YYDKDF (reference sequence). The CDR3 is 14 residues long. CDR3 amino acids: CATSRQGPQETQYF. The CDR3 region has the DNA TGTGCCACCAGCAGACAGGGTCCCCAAGAGACCCAGTACTTC.

This clonotype was picked up many times. V gene TRBV29-1 combines with J gene TRBJ1-2, with D perhaps TRBD1 (6 bases). With 3 bases removed from V and 8 bases from J, the gap between germline ends came to 19 bases. The CDR3 extends over 14 amino acids. CDR1 is SQVTM and CDR2 is ANQGSEA in the germline V gene. The CDR3 region is CSVESSWGAGGYTF. For the CDR3, the DNA is TGCAGCGTTGAGAGTTCTTGGGGGGCTGGAGGCTACACCTTC.

In this sample, this clonotype turned up many times. The chain employs TRBV20-1 and TRBJ2-1, with TRBD2 matching over 10 bases. The germline V gene has CDR1 DFQATT and CDR2 SNEGSKA (reference sequence). This CDR3 is built from 14 residues. CDR3 DNA: TGCAGCCTTCAGCGGGAGGGCACCTACAATGAGCAGTTCTTC. This translates into CSLQREGTYNEQFF.

Here the CDR3 DNA reads TGTGCCAGCAGCTTAATACGGACTAGCGGAAATACGCAGTATTTT. Amino acid sequence: CASSLIRTSGNTQYF. The rearrangement links TRBV7-2 to TRBJ2-3; 10 bases line up with TRBD2. Germline V gene sequence: CDR1 SGHTA, CDR2 FQGNSA. This CDR3 is 15 amino acids long. V was clipped by 2 bases and J by 7 bases; unmatched bases: 6.

This chain links TRBV20-1 with TRBJ1-6; 7 nucleotides match TRBD1. The CDR3 is 15 amino acids. V trimming: 2 bases; J trimming: 7 bases; junction bases outside the gene matches: 8. Germline V gene lookup returns CDR1 DFQATT and CDR2 SNEGSKA (reference sequence). The CDR3 DNA follows: TGCAGTGCTAGACCTCTGGGACAGATCAATTCACCCCTCCACTTT. Its translation is CSARPLGQINSPLHF.

This clonotype was counted ten times or more. This chain connects TRBV27 to TRBJ1-1; D unclear. The V end was cut by 10 bases, the J end by 2 bases, with 11 bases between. CDR1 and CDR2 from the germline V gene are MNHEY and SMNVEV (reference sequence). The CDR3 runs to 12 residues. The CDR3 sequence: CATLKGNTEAFF. In nucleotides, the CDR3 is TGTGCCACCCTAAAGGGTAACACTGAAGCTTTCTTT.

J is TRBJ2-5 and V is TRBV7-2; D ambiguous. There are 14 residues in the CDR3. V was trimmed by 5 bases and J by 5 bases, leaving 15 bases between them. Germline-derived CDR1 and CDR2 are SGHTA and FQGNSA. CDR3 protein: CASSRRLGVETQYF. The CDR3, as DNA: TGTGCCAGCAGCCGACGGTTGGGTGTGGAGACCCAGTACTTC.

The table lists this clonotype with many counts. The chain carries TRBV10-3 and TRBJ2-1; 13 bases map to TRBD2. The CDR3 sequence is 17 residues long. Germline CDR1 ENHRY, CDR2 SYGVKD. The ends lost 4 bases at V and 3 bases at J; junction bases unmatched: 6. In DNA, the CDR3 is TGTGCCATCAGTGGCACTAGCGGGAGGGATGTCTACAATGAGCAGTTCTTC. Translated, it gives CAISGTSGRDVYNEQFF.

This clonotype was picked up many times. The chain is built from TRBV4-2 and TRBJ2-7, with TRBD2 as a possible D gene (5 bases). The CDR3 contains 14 residues. From germline, CDR1 is LGHNA and CDR2 YNFKEQ. V lost 0 bases and J 4 bases, leaving 10 bases between the germline ends. The CDR3 here is CASSQDLGGYEQYF. The CDR3 bases are TGTGCCAGCAGCCAAGATCTTGGCGGGTACGAGCAGTACTTC.

This clonotype was detected only a few times. The rearrangement uses TRBV12-3 or TRBV12-4 and TRBJ2-7, with 10 bases fitting TRBD2. J gave up 2 bases and V 4 bases, and 5 bases lay outside the gene matches. CDR3 length: 15 amino acids. This chain's CDR3 is CASSSTSGLPYEQYF. CDR3 sequence (DNA): TGTGCCAGCAGTTCGACTAGCGGGTTACCCTACGAGCAGTACTTC.

The genes are TRBV3-1 and TRBJ2-3; 8 bases line up with TRBD2. V lost 0 bases and J lost 4; bases outside the gene matches: 12. Germline V gene data show CDR1 as LGHDT and CDR2 as YNNKEL (reference sequence). This CDR3 comprises 18 residues. CDR3 amino acids: CASSQDIPGTRIPDTQYF. CDR3 coding DNA: TGTGCCAGCAGCCAAGATATCCCCGGGACTAGGATACCAGATACGCAGTATTTT.

Many counts were recorded for this clonotype. The chain couples TRBV6-4 to TRBJ2-1; 7 nucleotides line up with TRBD2. The CDR3 is 16 residues long. The germline CDR1 and CDR2 sequences are MRHNA and SNTAGT. Trimming cost V 4 bases and J 4 bases; bases outside gene matches: 10. The chain's CDR3 is CASSVERGNSYNEQFF. CDR3 coding DNA: TGTGCCAGCAGTGTGGAGCGGGGCAATTCTTACAATGAGCAGTTCTTC.

This clonotype was seen at least ten times. V and J are TRBV7-2 and TRBJ1-1, with D unresolved. Between the trimmed V and J ends, which lost 1 base and 4 bases, there was a span of 13 bases. Per germline, CDR1 SGHTA and CDR2 FQGNSA. CDR3 size: 15 residues. For the CDR3, the DNA is TGTGCCAGCAGCTTAGTGAGCGGGGAGGTCACTGAAGCTTTCTTT. It translates to CASSLVSGEVTEAFF.

This clonotype was seen ten or more times. The chain links TRBV29-1 to TRBJ2-2; D gene ambiguous. The CDR3 extends over 14 amino acids. The V end lost 4 bases, the J end lost 6 bases, and 15 bases lay between the germline ends. From germline, CDR1 is SQVTM and CDR2 ANQGSEA. CDR3 sequence reads: CSVGNGIPPGELFF. CDR3 in DNA: TGCAGCGTTGGGAACGGAATCCCCCCCGGGGAGCTGTTTTTT.

The count of this clonotype is one. This sequence may be a read error, since a much larger clone differs from it by one base. The chain couples TRBV12-3 or TRBV12-4 to TRBJ1-5; D remains unclear. There are 13 residues in the CDR3. V was clipped by 2 bases and J by 9 bases, with 11 bases between them. DNA of the CDR3: TGTGCCAGCAGTTTAAACCAAGGTCGGCCCCAGCATTTT. Translated: CASSLNQGRPQHF.

The sample holds many counts of this clonotype. V gene TRBV5-1 combines with J gene TRBJ1-1; maybe TRBD1 (5 bases). Germline CDR1 SGHRS, CDR2 YFSETQ. The CDR3 runs to 14 residues. The V and J ends lost 4 bases and 6 bases respectively, with 16 bases between them. CDR3 coding DNA: TGCGCCAGCAGCCATGAAGGGACGTTTGCTGAAGCTTTCTTT. The encoded protein is CASSHEGTFAEAFF.